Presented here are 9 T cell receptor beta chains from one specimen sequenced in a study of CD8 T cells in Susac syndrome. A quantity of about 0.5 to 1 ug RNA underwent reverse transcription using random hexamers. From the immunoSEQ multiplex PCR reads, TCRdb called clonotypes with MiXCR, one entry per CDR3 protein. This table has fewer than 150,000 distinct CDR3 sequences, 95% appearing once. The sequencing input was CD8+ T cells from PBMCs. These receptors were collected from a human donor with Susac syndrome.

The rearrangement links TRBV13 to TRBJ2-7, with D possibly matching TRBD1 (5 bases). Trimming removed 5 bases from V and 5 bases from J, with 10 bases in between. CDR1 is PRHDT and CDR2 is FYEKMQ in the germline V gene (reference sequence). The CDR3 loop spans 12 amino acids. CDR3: CASSQGRDEQYF. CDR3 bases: TGTGCCAGCAGCCAGGGAAGGGACGAGCAGTACTTC.

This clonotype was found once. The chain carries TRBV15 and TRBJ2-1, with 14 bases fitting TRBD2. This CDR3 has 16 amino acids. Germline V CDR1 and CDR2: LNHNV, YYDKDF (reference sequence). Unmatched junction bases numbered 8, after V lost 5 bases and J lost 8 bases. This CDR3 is CATSGTGTSGGYEQFF. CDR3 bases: TGTGCCACCAGCGGAACCGGGACTAGCGGGGGATATGAGCAGTTCTTC. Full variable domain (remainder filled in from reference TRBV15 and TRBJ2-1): DAMVIQNPRYQVTQFGKPVTLSCSQTLNHNVMYWYQQKSSQAPKLLFHYYDKDFNNEADTPDNFQSRRPNTSFCFLDIRSPGLGDTAMYLCATSGTGTSGGYEQFFGPGTRLTVL.

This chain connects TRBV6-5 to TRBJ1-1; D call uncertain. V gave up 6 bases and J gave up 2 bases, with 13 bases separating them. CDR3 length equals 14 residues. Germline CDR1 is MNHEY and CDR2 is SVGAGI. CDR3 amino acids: CASRSPGSNTEAFF. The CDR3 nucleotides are TGTGCCAGCAGGTCTCCAGGATCAAACACTGAAGCTTTCTTT.

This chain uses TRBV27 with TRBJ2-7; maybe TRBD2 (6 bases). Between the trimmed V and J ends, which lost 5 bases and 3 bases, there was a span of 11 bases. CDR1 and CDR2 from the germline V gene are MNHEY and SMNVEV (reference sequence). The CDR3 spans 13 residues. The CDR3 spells CASSRLVDYEQYF. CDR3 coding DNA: TGTGCCAGCAGTAGACTAGTAGACTACGAGCAGTACTTC.

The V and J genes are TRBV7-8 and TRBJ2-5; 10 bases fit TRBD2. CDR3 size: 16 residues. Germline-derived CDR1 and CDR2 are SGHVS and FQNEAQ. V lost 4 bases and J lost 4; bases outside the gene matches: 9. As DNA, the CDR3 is TGTGCCAGCAGCTCCCCAGCGGGAGGGGATTCAGAGACCCAGTACTTC. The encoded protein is CASSSPAGGDSETQYF.

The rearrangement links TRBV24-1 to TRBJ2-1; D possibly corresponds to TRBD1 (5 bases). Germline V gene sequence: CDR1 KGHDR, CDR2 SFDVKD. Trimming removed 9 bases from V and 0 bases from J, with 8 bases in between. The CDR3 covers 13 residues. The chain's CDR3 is CATADSSYNEQFF. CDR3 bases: TGTGCCACCGCCGACAGCTCCTACAATGAGCAGTTCTTC.

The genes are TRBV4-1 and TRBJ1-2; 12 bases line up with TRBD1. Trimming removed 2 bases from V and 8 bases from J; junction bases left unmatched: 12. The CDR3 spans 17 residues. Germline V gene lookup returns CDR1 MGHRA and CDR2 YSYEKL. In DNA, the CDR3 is TGCGCCAGCAGCCAACTCCAATTCGGGACAGGGGGCGCAGGCTACACCTTC. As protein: CASSQLQFGTGGAGYTF.

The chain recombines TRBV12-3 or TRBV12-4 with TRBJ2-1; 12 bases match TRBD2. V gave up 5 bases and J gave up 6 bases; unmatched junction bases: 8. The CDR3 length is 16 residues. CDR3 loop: CASSHKGLAGSNEQFF. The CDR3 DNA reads TGTGCCAGCAGTCACAAGGGACTAGCGGGTAGCAATGAGCAGTTCTTC.

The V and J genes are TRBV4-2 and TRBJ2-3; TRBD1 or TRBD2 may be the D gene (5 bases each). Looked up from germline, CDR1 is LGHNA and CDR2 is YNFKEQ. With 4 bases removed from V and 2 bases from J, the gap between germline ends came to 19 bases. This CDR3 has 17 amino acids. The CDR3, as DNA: TGTGCCAGCAGCCGAAGCCGGGACCCCAGCTACACAGATACGCAGTATTTT. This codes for CASSRSRDPSYTDTQYF.